This TCR beta chain was recovered during a study of blood T cell repertoires in COVID-19. Across the study: Sources were T cells, B-cell-depleted T cells, or PBMCs; the material itself was cDNA or gDNA.

Sequencing was performed with immunoSEQ multiplex PCR; in TCRdb, only in-frame clones are kept and a portion is missing. The sample shows 300,000 to 400,000 clones, 90% to 95% of them seen only once. Trimming cost V 3 bases and J 0 bases; bases outside gene matches: 4. From germline, CDR1 is SGHAT and CDR2 FQDESV (reference sequence). The CDR3 has 16 amino acids. In terms of age and location, participants ranged from about 18 to 90 years and lived in about 25 US areas. A PCR-confirmed or clinician-diagnosed COVID-19 case had contacted exposed participants within 2 weeks of entry. The receptor was derived from a woman aged 25 to 39 who had been exposed to COVID-19. Sequencing was done on a sample of PBMCs or T cells enriched from blood (not recorded which). The chain recombines TRBV11-1 with TRBJ2-2, with 7 bases lining up with TRBD1. This CDR3 is CASSLGQIANTGELFF. Here the CDR3 DNA reads TGTGCCAGCAGCTTGGGACAGATCGCGAACACCGGGGAGCTGTTTTTT.